What follows is one TCR beta chain and its context. Per the germline V gene, CDR1 is SGHTA and CDR2 is FQGNSA. This CDR3 has 13 residues. The V and J ends lost 5 bases and 14 bases, in that order; junction bases with no gene match: 11. The data originate from a study of control samples from healthy donors and cancer patients. The assay was immunoSEQ multiplex PCR, and TCRdb's table has in-frame clones only and misses some. The sample lists roughly 69,000 clones, more than 80% occurring once. The TCR sequence derives from a man aged 55 to 70 in good health. The rearrangement links TRBV7-2 to TRBJ2-1; 8 bases match TRBD2. The sample taken for sequencing was blood. The CDR3 DNA is TGTGCCAGCAGCGCCTCCCTTAGCGGGACGGAGTTCTTC. Translation: CASSASLSGTEFF.